This TCR beta chain was found in a study of shared clonotypes between healthy human individuals. Overall study findings and caveats: Collection of samples was limited to blood; tissue repertoires likely differ. Several donors had roughly 5.2% of their naive CD4 clonotypes in common.

Tens of thousands of T cell genomes, or roughly 200 ng DNA, went into the sorted-subset replicate PCRs. Clones were read by immunoSEQ multiplex PCR, and TCRdb kept only the in-frame ones, dropping some. The sample holds fewer than 1.4 million clones, 75% to 85% seen once. In its sample, this clone was seen a few times. Its cognate antigen is unknown. The sample was memory CD4+ T cells from PBMCs. Subset: CD45RA-negative fraction. The receptor was isolated from a man aged 18 to 29 in good health. Some clones in this sample may be carry-over from other donors' samples.

CDR3 sequence reads: CASSASGRRVETQYF. The CDR3 coding sequence is TGTGCCAGCAGCGCTAGCGGGAGAAGGGTGGAGACCCAGTACTTC. This sequence joins TRBV7-8 and TRBJ2-5; 10 positions agree with TRBD2. V shed 5 bases and J 5 bases; nucleotides not matched to a gene: 8. The V gene's germline CDR1 is SGHVS and CDR2 FQNEAQ. The CDR3 is 15 amino acids.